The 13 T cell receptor beta chains below come from one sample, sequenced in a study of T cell responses to AZD1222 COVID-19 vaccine (dated by TCRdb to about 2021). Taken with the paper, the label for time point translates to: baseline before first vaccination. Library preparation was by the immunoSEQ multiplex PCR assay. Drawn from immuneACCESS, this table holds only the in-frame rearrangements with V and J called that TCRdb kept. Clones are partly lost; checked studies trace under half to an unresolved V gene and leave the rest unexplained. The sample records more than 140,000 clones, approximately 89% of which are singletons. Jointly, the top ten make up about 5.3% of the sample. The input for sequencing was peripheral blood, taken on day 0 of AZD1222 vaccination. These receptors came from an adult in good health.

This sequence joins TRBV7-8 and TRBJ2-1, with D possibly being TRBD2 (6 bases). V lost 5 bases and J 7 bases, leaving 15 bases between the germline ends. The length of the CDR3 is 14 residues. In germline, CDR1 is SGHVS, CDR2 FQNEAQ. DNA for the CDR3: TGTGCCAGCAGCGAGGAGGGAGGCCGTAATGAGCAGTTCTTC. It is translated as CASSEEGGRNEQFF.

The V call is TRBV6-2 or TRBV6-3, the J call TRBJ1-5; 10 bases map to TRBD1. Germline V gives CDR1 MNHEY, CDR2 SVGEGT. The CDR3 runs 15 residues. The ends lost 1 base at V and 9 bases at J; junction bases unmatched: 6. CDR3 sequence: CASSYLGQGKGPQHF. CDR3 DNA: TGTGCCAGCAGTTACTTGGGACAGGGGAAGGGGCCCCAGCATTTT.

V usage is TRBV9 and J usage is TRBJ2-7; D might be TRBD1 or TRBD2, each matching 5 bases. CDR3 length: 15 residues. Germline V gene sequence: CDR1 SGDLS, CDR2 YYNGEE. Deletions cut 0 bases from V and 3 bases from J, with 13 bases between. Here the CDR3 reads CASSVGEGPGYEQYF. DNA for the CDR3: TGTGCCAGCAGCGTAGGAGAGGGACCCGGCTACGAGCAGTACTTC.

The chain uses TRBV25-1 and TRBJ1-5, with D uncertain. The CDR3 is made up of 13 amino acids. Germline V CDR1 and CDR2: MGHDK, SYGVNS. V lost 9 bases and J lost 7, with 16 bases in between. The CDR3 coding sequence is TGTGCCAGGATACCTCGCGGGATCCAGCCCCAGCATTTT. Amino acid sequence: CARIPRGIQPQHF.

A note on this clone: At the DNA level, this CDR3 is encoded by other sequences in the same sample as well. This rearrangement joins TRBV6-2 or TRBV6-3 to TRBJ1-5, with D possibly TRBD1 on 5 matching bases. This CDR3 is 14 amino acids long. Between the trimmed V and J ends, which lost 2 bases and 4 bases, there was a span of 9 bases. Germline CDR1 reads MNHEY; CDR2 reads SVGEGT. The CDR3 region has the DNA TGTGCCAGCAGTTACCCTCAGGGAAATCAGCCCCAGCATTTT. This encodes CASSYPQGNQPQHF.

The chain has TRBV18 and TRBJ1-5; D call uncertain. This CDR3 contains 15 residues. The V gene's germline CDR1 is KGHSH and CDR2 LQKENI. Trimming took 0 bases from V and 2 from J, leaving 8 bases between them. The CDR3 DNA reads TGTGCCAGCTCACCACCGAACGGGGGCAATCAGCCCCAGCATTTT. This translates into CASSPPNGGNQPQHF. The full variable domain, with the rest looked up from reference TRBV18 and TRBJ1-5, is NAGVMQNPRHLVRRRGQEARLRCSPMKGHSHVYWYRQLPEEGLKFMVYLQKENIIDESGMPKERFSAEFPKEGPSILRIQQVVRGDSAAYFCASSPPNGGNQPQHFGDGTRLSIL.

This chain joins TRBV6-5 and TRBJ2-7; TRBD1 aligns across 7 bases. The CDR3 contains 14 residues. V lost 4 bases to trimming and J lost 3 bases; unmatched junction nucleotides: 6. CDR1 is MNHEY and CDR2 is SVGAGI in the germline V gene. The chain's CDR3 is CASSSTGNLYEQYF. CDR3 coding DNA: TGTGCCAGCAGTTCGACAGGGAACCTCTACGAGCAGTACTTC.

This clone was seen more than once but under ten times. The sample holds other DNA sequences that translate to the same CDR3. This chain connects TRBV12-3 or TRBV12-4 to TRBJ2-7; D is unresolved. The CDR3 runs 11 residues. V was trimmed by 1 base and J by 4 bases, leaving 2 bases between them. The CDR3 is CASSLGYEQYF. As DNA, the CDR3 is TGTGCCAGCAGTTTAGGGTACGAGCAGTACTTC.

The rearrangement uses TRBV19 and TRBJ1-1, with no clear D. V lost 5 bases and J lost 1, with 11 bases in between. Germline CDR1 LNHDA, CDR2 SQIVND (reference sequence). CDR3 length equals 14 residues. CDR3 sequence: CASSPSGTNTEAFF. The CDR3 DNA reads TGTGCCAGTAGTCCTTCAGGAACGAACACTGAAGCTTTCTTT. Combining the CDR3 with reference TRBV19 and TRBJ1-1 gives the whole variable domain DGGITQSPKYLFRKEGQNVTLSCEQNLNHDAMYWYRQDPGQGLRLIYYSQIVNDFQKGDIAEGYSVSREKKESFPLTVTSAQKNPTAFYLCASSPSGTNTEAFFGQGTRLTVV.

This clone is a singleton in its sample. This chain connects TRBV6-2 or TRBV6-3 to TRBJ2-2; D ambiguous. V was clipped by 5 bases and J by 0 bases, with 7 bases between them. This CDR3 is built from 14 residues. Germline V gene lookup returns CDR1 MNHEY and CDR2 SVGEGT. The CDR3 nucleotides read TGTGCCAGCAGTGCACATTCGAACACCGGGGAGCTGTTTTTT. Translating gives CASSAHSNTGELFF.

Here the CDR3 DNA reads TGTGCCAGCAGCCCCTCGCGGGAGTCATATACGCAGTATTTT. It is translated as CASSPSRESYTQYF. The chain has TRBV7-3 and TRBJ2-3, with 7 bases aligning to TRBD2. CDR3 size: 14 residues. In germline, CDR1 is SGHTA, CDR2 FQGTGA. V dropped 5 bases and J dropped 7; count of bases not matched to a gene: 9. Supplemented by reference TRBV7-3 and TRBJ2-3, the full variable domain reads GAGVSQTPSNKVTEKGKYVELRCDPISGHTALYWYRQSLGQGPEFLIYFQGTGAADDSGLPNDRFFAVRPEGSVSTLKIQRTERGDSAVYLCASSPSRESYTQYFGPGTRLTVL.

This chain joins TRBV2 and TRBJ2-1; possibly TRBD2 for D (7 bases). This CDR3 has 15 residues. CDR1 SNHLY and CDR2 FYNNEI come from the germline V gene. Trimming cost V 2 bases and J 8 bases, with 16 bases left between them. The CDR3 here is CASSEKPGGRDEQFF. CDR3 nucleotide sequence: TGTGCCAGCAGTGAAAAACCGGGGGGCCGGGATGAGCAGTTCTTC.

This sequence joins TRBV27 and TRBJ1-1; D not resolved. CDR3 length: 14 residues. The V gene lost 5 bases and the J gene lost 5 bases, with 15 bases spanning the gap. Germline CDR1 is MNHEY and CDR2 is SMNVEV (reference sequence). This chain's CDR3 is CASSLAGRRTEAFF. In DNA form, the CDR3 reads TGTGCCAGCAGTCTTGCGGGTCGAAGGACTGAAGCTTTCTTT.